The present TCR beta chain was sequenced within a study of blood T cell repertoires in COVID-19. At the level of the study: Material from acute and convalescent COVID-19 was sourced from the United States, Italy and Spain. PBMCs, B-cell-depleted T cells, or T cells provided the cDNA or gDNA that made up the material.

Generated by immunoSEQ multiplex PCR, the TCRdb table keeps only in-frame clones and is missing some. The repertoire includes about 59,000 clones, around 83% of them detected once, and approximately 3.5% sits in the top ten. Germline CDR1 is MNHEY and CDR2 is SVGAGI. Trimming removed 8 bases from V and 2 bases from J; junction bases left unmatched: 5. CDR3 length: 15 residues. Only one count was recorded for this clone. This chain links TRBV6-5 with TRBJ2-6, with 8 bases that match TRBD1. Sequenced sample: peripheral blood. The TCR was taken from a woman of 80 years or more with acute or convalescent COVID-19. This chain's CDR3 is CASRTTGAGANVLTF. CDR3 bases: TGTGCCAGCCGGACGACAGGGGCTGGGGCCAACGTCCTGACTTTC.